This TCR beta chain stems from a study of vaccination and CD4 T cells after COVID-19. Study information: Cells were stimulated with overlapping spike peptides from SARS-CoV-2, HCoV-NL63, HCoV-OC43 and HCoV-229E.

Comment on this clonotype: The antigen is not known.

Cultured CD4+ T-cell DNA underwent Oncomine TCR Beta short-read sequencing. TCRdb reprocessed the PCR reads via MiXCR and lists one record per CDR3 protein. The table lists around 13,000 distinct CDR3 sequences, about 25% of them singletons. As for treatment: approximately 11-day PBMC culture with coronavirus spike peptide pools or control peptides (ViraFEST assay). The V gene end was trimmed by 7 bases and the J gene end by 2 bases; junction bases not matched to a gene: 9. CDR3 length equals 17 residues. Germline CDR1 is SQVTM and CDR2 is ANQGSEA. Study-wide results and caveats: Median SARS-CoV-2-reactive clonotype numbers went up from about 22 to 38, but not significantly.

This sequence originates from a human donor who had recovered from COVID-19. The chain employs TRBV29-1 and TRBJ2-6; 12 bases are shared with TRBD1. Sequenced sample: CD4+ T cells from blood, cultured in vitro. CDR3 region: CSATTGTGGAGANVLTF. The CDR3 DNA reads TGCAGCGCTACTACCGGGACAGGGGGCGCTGGGGCCAACGTCCTGACTTTC.